This is a list of T cell receptor beta chains from one sample in a study of cytomegalovirus exposure and HLA in healthy donors. Sequencing used immunoSEQ multiplex PCR; TCRdb keeps in-frame clones, though not all of them. Counted here are about 140,000 clones, around three quarters occurring once; the ten biggest clones make up about 2%. The specimen sequenced was PBMCs. These receptor sequences come from a man aged 35 to 55 in good health and CMV-seronegative. Both conserved end residues are part of each CDR3.

length,V,J,CDR3
15,TRBV2,TRBJ1-4,CASSAQGLGNEKLFF
15,TRBV30,TRBJ2-1,CAWSAGTRRYNEQFF
17,TRBV4-1,TRBJ2-3,CASSYSEDRRSTDTQYF
13,TRBV5-4,TRBJ2-3,CASSVGGPDTQYF
15,TRBV10-3,TRBJ1-2,CAISETGGANYGYTF
15,TRBV7-9,TRBJ2-7,CSSSSGTLSSYEQYF
16,TRBV4-3,TRBJ2-1,CASSQDSGGVYNEQFF
15,TRBV11-2,TRBJ2-7,CASSFRVDSFYEQYF
14,TRBV18,.,CASSPLTGLETQYF
11,TRBV30,TRBJ2-7,CAWGSSYEQYF
17,TRBV28,TRBJ2-7,CASTPGLARDLGDEQYF
16,TRBV7-2,TRBJ2-7,CASSLSSQISSYEQYF
16,TRBV6-5,TRBJ2-6,CASSYSLGDGVNVLTF
13,TRBV10-1,.,CASSNQASYEQYF
13,TRBV7-2,TRBJ1-6,CASSLAHSSPLHF
15,TRBV11-2,TRBJ2-1,CASSLGGLGVYEQFF
17,TRBV7-6,TRBJ2-3,CASSLGTSGSLTDTQYF
17,TRBV28,TRBJ1-1,CASSLSRDRGLDTEAFF
15,TRBV5-1,TRBJ1-1,CASAGTGTRGTEAFF
15,TRBV28,TRBJ1-4,CASSLFRSSNEKLFF
14,TRBV19,TRBJ2-7,CASSMGLAFDEQYF
14,TRBV6-6,TRBJ1-1,CASSKTGLNTEAFF
17,TRBV18,TRBJ2-3,CASSHSRGGASTDTQYF
17,TRBV19,TRBJ2-2,CASTLHPGGPGSGELFF
13,TRBV27,TRBJ2-1,CASARSSYNEQFF
15,TRBV28,TRBJ2-5,CASSPLEQGQETQYF
16,TRBV19,TRBJ2-5,CASSWGLAGEAETQYF
16,TRBV7-2,TRBJ1-4,CASSGKGGQGPEKLFF
17,TRBV19,TRBJ2-5,CASSIRRGTVAQETQYF
15,TRBV7-2,TRBJ2-1,CASRQDINSYNEQFF
18,TRBV15,TRBJ2-3,CATSRLTKIAGVGDTQYF
13,TRBV29-1,TRBJ2-1,CSVVPAGYNEQFF
17,TRBV5-4,TRBJ2-2,CASSLASAGPNTGELFF
12,TRBV7-6,TRBJ1-3,CASSHPGDTIYF
11,TRBV6-1,TRBJ2-3,CATFEAYTQYF
16,TRBV19,TRBJ2-7,CATNHGQGWTNYEQYF
15,TRBV19,TRBJ2-2,CASSPGWGGTGELFF